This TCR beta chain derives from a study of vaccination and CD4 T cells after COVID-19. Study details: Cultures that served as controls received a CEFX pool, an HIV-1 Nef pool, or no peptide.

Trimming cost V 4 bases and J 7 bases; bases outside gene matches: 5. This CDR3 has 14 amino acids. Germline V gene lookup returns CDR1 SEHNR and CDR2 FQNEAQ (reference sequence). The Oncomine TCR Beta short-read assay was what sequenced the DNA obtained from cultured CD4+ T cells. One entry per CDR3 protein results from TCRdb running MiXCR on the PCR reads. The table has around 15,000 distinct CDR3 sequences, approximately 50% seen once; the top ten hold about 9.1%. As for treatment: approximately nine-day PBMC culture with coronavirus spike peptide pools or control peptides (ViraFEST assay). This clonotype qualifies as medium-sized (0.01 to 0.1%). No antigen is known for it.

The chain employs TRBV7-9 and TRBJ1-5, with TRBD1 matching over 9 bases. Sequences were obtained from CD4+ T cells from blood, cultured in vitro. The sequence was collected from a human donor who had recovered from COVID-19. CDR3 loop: CASSYRGPGQPQHF. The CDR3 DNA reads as TGTGCCAGCAGCTACAGGGGGCCGGGGCAGCCCCAGCATTTT.